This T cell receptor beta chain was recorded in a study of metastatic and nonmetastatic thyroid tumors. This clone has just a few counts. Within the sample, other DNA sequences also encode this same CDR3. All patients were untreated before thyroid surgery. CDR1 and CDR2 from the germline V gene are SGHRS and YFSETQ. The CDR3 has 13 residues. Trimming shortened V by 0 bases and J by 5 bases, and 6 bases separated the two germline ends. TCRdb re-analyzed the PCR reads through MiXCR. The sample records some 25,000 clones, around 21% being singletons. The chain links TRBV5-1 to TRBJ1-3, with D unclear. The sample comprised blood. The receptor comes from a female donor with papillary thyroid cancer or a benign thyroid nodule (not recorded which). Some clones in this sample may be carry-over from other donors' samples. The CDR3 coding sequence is TGCGCCAGCAGCTTGGATTTCCGAAACACCATATATTTT. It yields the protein CASSLDFRNTIYF.